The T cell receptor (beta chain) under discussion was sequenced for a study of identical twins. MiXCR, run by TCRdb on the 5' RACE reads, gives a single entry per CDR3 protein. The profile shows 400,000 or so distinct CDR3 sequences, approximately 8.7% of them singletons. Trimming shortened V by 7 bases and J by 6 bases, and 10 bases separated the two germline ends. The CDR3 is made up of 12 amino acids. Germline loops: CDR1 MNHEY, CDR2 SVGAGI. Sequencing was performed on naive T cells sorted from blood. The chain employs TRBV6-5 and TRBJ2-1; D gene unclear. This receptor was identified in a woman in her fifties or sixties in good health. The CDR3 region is CASKGVGNEQFF. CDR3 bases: TGTGCCAGCAAGGGTGTGGGCAATGAGCAGTTCTTC.